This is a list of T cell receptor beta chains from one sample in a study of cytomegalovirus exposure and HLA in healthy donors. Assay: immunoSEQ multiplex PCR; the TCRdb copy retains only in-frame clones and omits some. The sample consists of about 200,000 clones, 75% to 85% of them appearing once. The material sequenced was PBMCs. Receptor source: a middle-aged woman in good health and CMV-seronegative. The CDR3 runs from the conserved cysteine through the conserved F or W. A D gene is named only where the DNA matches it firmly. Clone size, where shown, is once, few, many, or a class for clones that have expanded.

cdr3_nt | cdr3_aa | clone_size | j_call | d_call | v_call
TGTGCCAGCAGTACACAGGGCAACTATGGCTACACCTTC | CASSTQGNYGYTF | . | TRBJ1-2 | . | TRBV27
TGTGCCAGTAACCTGCGGGATAGCAATCAGCCCCAGCATTTT | CASNLRDSNQPQHF | . | TRBJ1-5 | . | TRBV19
TGTGCCAGCAGCTTGGACAGGGGAAACACCATATATTTT | CASSLDRGNTIYF | once | TRBJ1-3 | TRBD1 | TRBV13
TGTGCCAGCAGCCTGACAGGGGGTTTCACTGAAGCTTTCTTT | CASSLTGGFTEAFF | . | TRBJ1-1 | TRBD1 | TRBV5-5
TGTGCCAGCAGTTTAGCCGGGACAGGGTCTGGGGCCAACGTCCTGACTTTC | CASSLAGTGSGANVLTF | . | TRBJ2-6 | TRBD1 | TRBV28
TGTGCCGGGGGGACAGCAAATGAAAAACTGTTTTTT | CAGGTANEKLFF | . | TRBJ1-4 | TRBD1 | TRBV7-9
TGTGCCATCAGTGAGACGGGAGATGAGCAGTTCTTC | CAISETGDEQFF | . | TRBJ2-1 | . | TRBV10-3
TGTGCTAGTGGTTTGTTTCCAACCCCCGGGACAGGGACCTACAATGAGCAGTTCTTC | CASGLFPTPGTGTYNEQFF | . | TRBJ2-1 | TRBD1 | TRBV12-5
TGTGCCAGCAGTGCTGCGGGGGACCATGGGGAGCCGTACTTC | CASSAAGDHGEPYF | . | TRBJ2-7 | TRBD2 | TRBV6-5
TGTGCCAGCAGTTTCGGACAGAGCTACGAGCAGTACTTC | CASSFGQSYEQYF | . | TRBJ2-7 | . | TRBV27
TGTGCCAGCAGCGAGGAGGGCTATGGCTACACCTTC | CASSEEGYGYTF | . | TRBJ1-2 | . | TRBV2
TGCGCCAGCAGCTTGGGGCGGCCCTACGAGCAGTACTTC | CASSLGRPYEQYF | . | TRBJ2-7 | . | TRBV4-1
TGTGCCTGGAGTAGGGGGGGGCTCCAAGAGACCCAGTACTTC | CAWSRGGLQETQYF | . | TRBJ2-5 | . | TRBV30
TGTGCCAGCAGCCCAGGAGGACAGGGGGTCACTGAAGCTTTCTTT | CASSPGGQGVTEAFF | . | TRBJ1-1 | TRBD1 | TRBV11-2
TGTGCCAGCTCACCGCCGACAGGGGGCCCCTATGGCTACACCTTC | CASSPPTGGPYGYTF | . | TRBJ1-2 | TRBD1 | TRBV18
TGTGCCAGCAGCCGACCTCCTAGCTATGAGCAGTTCTTC | CASSRPPSYEQFF | . | TRBJ2-1 | . | TRBV7-2
TGTGCCAGCAGTCACACAGATACGCAGTATTTT | CASSHTDTQYF | few | TRBJ2-3 | . | TRBV6-5
TGTGCCAGCAGTTTACAGGGGAATTCACCCCTCCACTTT | CASSLQGNSPLHF | . | TRBJ1-6 | . | TRBV27
TGTGCCAGCAGGCGGGACCCGGGACAGGGGTACCATAGCAATCAGCCCCAGCATTTT | CASRRDPGQGYHSNQPQHF | few | TRBJ1-5 | TRBD1 | TRBV28
TGCAGTGCTAGAGATTATGAGACCCAGTACTTC | CSARDYETQYF | once | TRBJ2-5 | . | TRBV20-1
TGTGCCATCAGGGAGAATATCCGCGGGAGGGGGGCTAGCACAAATACGCAGTATTTT | CAIRENIRGRGASTNTQYF | . | TRBJ2-3 | TRBD2 | TRBV10-3
TGTGCCTGGAGTGTACGGTTCACCGGGGAGCTGTTTTTT | CAWSVRFTGELFF | . | TRBJ2-2 | . | TRBV30
TGTGCCAGCAGCTTGCGAGGACTAGCTATGGAGCAGTTCTTC | CASSLRGLAMEQFF | . | TRBJ2-1 | TRBD2 | TRBV5-4
TGCAGCGGAGGGACAGGGGTTCCCAATGAGCAGTTCTTC | CSGGTGVPNEQFF | . | TRBJ2-1 | TRBD1 | TRBV29-1
TGTGCCAGCAGCTTAGGCGGGAGGGCCGGGACAGATACGCAGTATTTT | CASSLGGRAGTDTQYF | . | TRBJ2-3 | TRBD2 | TRBV5-4
TGTGCCAGCAGCCAAGATAAACCGAGCGAGCAGTACTTC | CASSQDKPSEQYF | . | TRBJ2-7 | . | TRBV4-2
TGTGCCAGCAGTTCCCAGGACAGGGACCTCTACGAGCAGTACTTC | CASSSQDRDLYEQYF | . | TRBJ2-7 | TRBD1 | TRBV27
TGTGCCAGCTCACCCCTGAGACAGGGGCAAGAGACCCAGTACTTC | CASSPLRQGQETQYF | once | TRBJ2-5 | TRBD1 | TRBV18
TGTGCCAGCAGCTGGAGCGGGGGTAATGAGCAGTTCTTC | CASSWSGGNEQFF | . | TRBJ2-1 | TRBD2 | TRBV7-9
TGCGCCAGCAGCTTGGGCGCTAGCGGGATCTACGAGCAGTACTTC | CASSLGASGIYEQYF | . | TRBJ2-7 | TRBD2 | TRBV5-1
TGTGCCAGCAGCAAAGAGGTAGGCGGCCACGGGGTCGAGCAGTACTTC | CASSKEVGGHGVEQYF | . | TRBJ2-7 | . | TRBV21-1
TGTGCCAGCAGGAGGACTAGCGGAAACACCGGGGAGCTGTTTTTT | CASRRTSGNTGELFF | . | TRBJ2-2 | TRBD2 | TRBV6-5
TGTGCCAGCAGCCAAGTCCGGGACAGTTCCTACGAGCAGTACTTC | CASSQVRDSSYEQYF | . | TRBJ2-7 | TRBD1 | TRBV4-2
TGTGCCAGCAGTCCTCAGGGGGCCTATGGCTACACCTTC | CASSPQGAYGYTF | . | TRBJ1-2 | TRBD1 | TRBV2
TGCGCCAGCAGCCAGTCAGCGGGAGTGGGGAAAAACATTCAGTACTTC | CASSQSAGVGKNIQYF | . | TRBJ2-4 | TRBD2 | TRBV4-1
TGTGCCAGTAGTACCAACCGGAACGGGCAGCCCCAGCATTTT | CASSTNRNGQPQHF | . | TRBJ1-5 | . | TRBV19
TGTGCCAGCAATACCGGGACTTTCTCCTACAATGAGCAGTTCTTC | CASNTGTFSYNEQFF | once | TRBJ2-1 | . | TRBV9
TGTGCCAGCAGCCAAGAGCAGCGGCCCTACAATGAGCAGTTCTTC | CASSQEQRPYNEQFF | . | TRBJ2-1 | . | TRBV4-2
TGTGCCAGCAGCGTAGGAGCGGGAGAGACCCAGTACTTC | CASSVGAGETQYF | . | TRBJ2-5 | . | TRBV9
TGTGCCAGTAGTACTACGATACACTACGACGAGCAGTACTTC | CASSTTIHYDEQYF | . | TRBJ2-7 | . | TRBV19
TGTGCCAGCAGGCGGCATGAGGGGGTGGGTGAAGCTTTCTTT | CASRRHEGVGEAFF | . | TRBJ1-1 | . | TRBV28
TGTGCCAGCAGCCAAGGAGTAACAGGGGGGAACATTCAGTACTTC | CASSQGVTGGNIQYF | . | TRBJ2-4 | TRBD1 | TRBV4-2
TGTGCCAGCAGGGTAGTGGGAGGCCCCTCCTACAATGAGCAGTTCTTC | CASRVVGGPSYNEQFF | . | TRBJ2-1 | . | TRBV27
TGCAGCGTTCTACCTGGCCCCATAGCCACCTTC | CSVLPGPIATF | few | TRBJ1-2 | . | TRBV29-1
TGTGCCAGCAGCCGTCCCGGGACAGGGTTTGAGACCCAGTACTTC | CASSRPGTGFETQYF | few | TRBJ2-5 | TRBD1 | TRBV28
TGTGCCAGCAGCCTGACAGTGATCTATGGCTACACCTTC | CASSLTVIYGYTF | . | TRBJ1-2 | . | TRBV5-3
TGCGCCAGCAGCTTGGCCGGTTTCCCCTACAATGAGCAGTTCTTC | CASSLAGFPYNEQFF | . | TRBJ2-1 | . | TRBV5-1